Following are 17 T cell receptor beta chains from one sample sequenced in a study of blood T cell repertoires in COVID-19 (TCRdb year 2020). Library creation used the immunoSEQ multiplex PCR assay. TCRdb provides this immuneACCESS table in a form limited to in-frame rearrangements. Some clones are lacking; in checked studies, under half of them reflect an unresolved V gene, and why the rest are absent is not known. Present in this sample are some 330,000 clones, around nine tenths of which were seen just once. The ten most abundant clones make up under 6% of the sample. The specimen was PBMCs or T cells enriched from blood (not recorded which). These receptors were obtained from a man aged 25-45 years who had recovered from COVID-19.

This chain links TRBV4-1 with TRBJ2-1; TRBD2 agrees at 9 bases. The CDR3 spans 17 residues. The V gene's germline CDR1 is MGHRA and CDR2 YSYEKL. With 1 base clipped from V and 4 bases from J, the junction kept 8 bases outside the gene matches. The CDR3 region is CASSQGIMAGGYNEQFF. CDR3 in DNA: TGCGCCAGCAGCCAAGGAATAATGGCGGGGGGGTACAATGAGCAGTTCTTC.

The chain is built from TRBV5-1 and TRBJ2-7, with D tentatively TRBD1 (5 bases). Germline CDR1 SGHRS, CDR2 YFSETQ. V lost 1 base and J lost 7, with 15 bases in between. The CDR3 contains 14 residues. This CDR3 reads CASSLQGSYVEQYF. The CDR3 DNA reads as TGCGCCAGCAGCTTGCAGGGATCGTACGTGGAGCAGTACTTC.

The chain employs TRBV7-8 and TRBJ2-7; 14 bases agree with TRBD2. The V gene end was trimmed by 5 bases and the J gene end by 2 bases; junction bases not matched to a gene: 8. CDR1 and CDR2 from the germline V gene are SGHVS and FQNEAQ. This CDR3 region has 17 residues. The CDR3 DNA reads TGTGCCAGCAGCCAGGGACTAGCGGGGGTCTGGGCCTACGAGCAGTACTTC. Amino acid sequence: CASSQGLAGVWAYEQYF.

The V call is TRBV10-3, the J call TRBJ2-7; D possibly corresponds to TRBD1 (5 bases). Trimming left V 6 bases short and J 3 bases short, with 15 bases between. This CDR3 region has 14 residues. Germline V gene sequence: CDR1 ENHRY, CDR2 SYGVKD. CDR3 in amino acids: CAIRDTHGNYEQYF. CDR3 coding DNA: TGTGCCATCAGGGACACACATGGGAACTACGAGCAGTACTTC.

The rearrangement links TRBV5-4 to TRBJ2-7; D is ambiguous. With 2 bases removed from V and 6 bases from J, the gap between germline ends came to 9 bases. This CDR3 region has 12 residues. The germline CDR1 and CDR2 sequences are SGHNT and YYREEE (reference sequence). The CDR3 nucleotides are TGTGCCAGCAGCTTTGGCCCCTCCGAGCAGTACTTC. Translated, it gives CASSFGPSEQYF.

The V and J genes are TRBV7-2 and TRBJ2-3; the D is unclear. The CDR3 is 13 residues long. The germline V and J ends were trimmed by 4 bases and 3 bases, with 8 bases remaining between them. CDR1 SGHTA and CDR2 FQGNSA come from the germline V gene. The CDR3 loop is CASSSSVTDTQYF. Written as DNA, the CDR3 is TGTGCCAGCAGCTCGAGTGTGACAGATACGCAGTATTTT. The variable domain in full, completed from reference TRBV7-2 and TRBJ2-3, reads GAGVSQSPSNKVTEKGKDVELRCDPISGHTALYWYRQSLGQGLEFLIYFQGNSAPDKSGLPSDRFSAERTGGSVSTLTIQRTQQEDSAVYLCASSSSVTDTQYFGPGTRLTVL.

The CDR3 bases are TGTGCCAGCAGTTACTCGCGCGGGGGGGCCTACAATGAGCAGTTCTTC. Its protein is CASSYSRGGAYNEQFF. V gene TRBV6-5 combines with J gene TRBJ2-1, with TRBD2 matching over 9 bases. Germline CDR1 and CDR2: MNHEY and SVGAGI. This CDR3 spans 16 amino acids. The ends lost 0 bases at V and 2 bases at J; junction bases unmatched: 2.

The chain links TRBV7-9 to TRBJ1-4; 7 nucleotides line up with TRBD1. The CDR3 spans 17 residues. Per germline, CDR1 SEHNR and CDR2 FQNEAQ (reference sequence). Unmatched junction bases numbered 5, after V lost 1 base and J lost 0 bases. Written as DNA, the CDR3 is TGTGCCAGCAGCTTAGGGCGGCAGGGGGCAACTAATGAAAAACTGTTTTTT. This sequence encodes CASSLGRQGATNEKLFF.

The V gene is TRBV4-1, the J gene TRBJ2-7, with 9 bases that match TRBD1. CDR3 length: 15 residues. Germline V gene sequence: CDR1 MGHRA, CDR2 YSYEKL. Losses at the gene ends were 4 bases for V and 1 base for J; bases not matched to a gene: 5. The CDR3 sequence is CASSPGTGSSYEQYF. CDR3 DNA: TGCGCCAGCAGCCCGGGGACAGGGTCTTCCTACGAGCAGTACTTC.

CDR3: CASSPETVVQPQHF. CDR3 DNA sequence: TGTGCCAGCTCACCAGAAACAGTCGTTCAGCCCCAGCATTTT. The chain is built from TRBV18 and TRBJ1-5; D gene unclear. The CDR3 runs to 14 residues. V was cut by 2 bases and J by 6 bases, with 11 bases left in between. Germline lookup yields CDR1 KGHSH and CDR2 LQKENI.

The rearrangement joins TRBV2 to TRBJ2-7; D possibly corresponds to TRBD1 (6 bases). The germline gives CDR1 SNHLY, CDR2 FYNNEI. Trimming took off 6 bases at V and 1 base at J, with 16 bases between the two ends. The CDR3 is made up of 15 amino acids. The CDR3 sequence is CASSRTGSISYEQYF. The CDR3 DNA sequence: TGTGCCAGCAGCCGAACAGGGTCTATATCCTACGAGCAGTACTTC.

V and J are TRBV24-1 and TRBJ2-2; possibly TRBD1 for D (6 bases). Trimming took 1 base from V and 0 from J, leaving 14 bases between them. CDR1 is KGHDR, CDR2 SFDVKD, per germline. The CDR3 length is 18 residues. CDR3 nucleotides: TGTGCCACCAGTGATTTAAGGGACACATACACGAACACCGGGGAGCTGTTTTTT. Protein product: CATSDLRDTYTNTGELFF.

The chain employs TRBV28 and TRBJ2-1; tentative D call: TRBD2 (7 bases). Looked up from germline, CDR1 is MDHEN and CDR2 is SYDVKM. The CDR3 length is 15 residues. The V gene lost 5 bases and the J gene lost 2 bases, with 13 bases spanning the gap. This chain's CDR3 is CASSPLRGPYNEQFF. The DNA of the CDR3 is TGTGCCAGCAGTCCTCTGCGGGGGCCCTACAATGAGCAGTTCTTC. Drawing the rest from reference TRBV28 and TRBJ2-1, the complete variable domain is DVKVTQSSRYLVKRTGEKVFLECVQDMDHENMFWYRQDPGLGLRLIYFSYDVKMKEKGDIPEGYSVSREKKERFSLILESASTNQTSMYLCASSPLRGPYNEQFFGPGTRLTVL.

This clone has only one observation. The chain couples TRBV13 to TRBJ2-1, with D maybe TRBD2 (5 bases). The germline gives CDR1 PRHDT, CDR2 FYEKMQ (reference sequence). This CDR3 has 15 residues. Trimming took 0 bases from V and 2 from J, leaving 8 bases between them. The CDR3 region has the DNA TGTGCCAGCAGCTTAGGTGACTATCCCTACAATGAGCAGTTCTTC. It translates to CASSLGDYPYNEQFF.

This chain connects TRBV7-9 to TRBJ1-2; D uncertain. There are 15 residues in the CDR3. Trimming stripped 3 bases from V and 0 bases from J, with 11 bases between. Germline V gene lookup returns CDR1 SEHNR and CDR2 FQNEAQ (reference sequence). The DNA of the CDR3 is TGTGCCAGCAGCTTGACCGGACTCGCTAACTATGGCTACACCTTC. Its protein is CASSLTGLANYGYTF. The variable domain in full, with the rest retrieved from reference TRBV7-9 and TRBJ1-2, is DTGVSQNPRHKITKRGQNVTFRCDPISEHNRLYWYRQTLGQGPEFLTYFQNEAQLEKSRLLSDRFSAERPKGSFSTLEIQRTEQGDSAMYLCASSLTGLANYGYTFGSGTRLTVV.

The V and J genes are TRBV19 and TRBJ2-6; 10 nucleotides match TRBD1. Germline values: CDR1 LNHDA, CDR2 SQIVND (reference sequence). The CDR3 totals 19 residues. V was pared by 6 bases and J by 0 bases, with 11 bases of the junction left unmatched. Here the CDR3 DNA reads TGTGCCAGTAGATTAGGACAGGGGGTCTCCCGCTCTGGGGCCAACGTCCTGACTTTC. Translating gives CASRLGQGVSRSGANVLTF. The entire variable domain, with the rest obtained from reference TRBV19 and TRBJ2-6, is as follows: DGGITQSPKYLFRKEGQNVTLSCEQNLNHDAMYWYRQDPGQGLRLIYYSQIVNDFQKGDIAEGYSVSREKKESFPLTVTSAQKNPTAFYLCASRLGQGVSRSGANVLTFGAGSRLTVL.

The CDR3 bases are TGTGCCTGGACAGTTGGTACAGATACGCAGTATTTT. This gives the protein CAWTVGTDTQYF. The chain uses TRBV30 and TRBJ2-3; D ambiguous. The length of the CDR3 is 12 residues. The V end was cut by 4 bases, the J end by 3 bases, with 8 bases between. Germline assignment: CDR1 GTSNPN and CDR2 SVGIG (reference sequence).